This passage covers 23 T cell receptor beta chains from one sample sequenced in a study of cytomegalovirus exposure and HLA in healthy donors. PCR amplification relied on 60 Vbeta primers (plus 13 Jbeta primers). Data came from immunoSEQ multiplex PCR; TCRdb stores just in-frame clones and leaves some out. The table records some 210,000 clones, 70% to 85% of them present only once. Sequencing was done on a sample of PBMCs. These receptors were obtained from a male donor in good health and CMV-seronegative.

This clone was found a few times. The rearrangement links TRBV6-5 to TRBJ1-2, with 10 bases that match TRBD1. Germline assignment: CDR1 MNHEY and CDR2 SVGAGI. With V trimmed by 6 bases and J by 3 bases, 4 bases remained unmatched. The CDR3 contains 14 residues. The CDR3 DNA follows: TGTGCCAGCAGACCGGGACAGGGGCACTATGGCTACACCTTC. Protein: CASRPGQGHYGYTF.

This chain uses TRBV19 with TRBJ1-2, with 8 positions matching TRBD1. V was clipped by 1 base and J by 2 bases; unmatched bases: 6. The CDR3 extends over 16 amino acids. Germline CDR1 is LNHDA and CDR2 is SQIVND (reference sequence). The CDR3 here is CASSIAQGAQNYGYTF. The CDR3 DNA follows: TGTGCCAGTAGTATAGCCCAGGGGGCTCAAAACTATGGCTACACCTTC.

This rearrangement joins TRBV7-6 to TRBJ2-1; tentatively, D is TRBD2 (5 bases). The CDR3 sequence is 15 residues long. V lost 2 bases to trimming and J lost 5 bases, with 13 bases between them. Per germline, CDR1 SGHVS and CDR2 FNYEAQ. The chain's CDR3 is CASSLYPREDNEQFF. CDR3 bases: TGTGCCAGCAGCTTATACCCCCGGGAAGACAATGAGCAGTTCTTC.

The V and J genes are TRBV5-1 and TRBJ2-2, with TRBD2 matching 8 bases. The CDR3 consists of 14 residues. V shed 7 bases and J 6 bases; nucleotides not matched to a gene: 8. Germline V gene lookup returns CDR1 SGHRS and CDR2 YFSETQ. CDR3: CASGGSGKAGELFF. The CDR3, as DNA: TGCGCCAGCGGGGGTAGCGGGAAGGCCGGGGAGCTGTTTTTT. The full variable domain, with the rest looked up from reference TRBV5-1 and TRBJ2-2, is KAGVTQTPRYLIKTRGQQVTLSCSPISGHRSVSWYQQTPGQGLQFLFEYFSETQRNKGNFPGRFSGRQFSNSRSEMNVSTLELGDSALYLCASGGSGKAGELFFGEGSRLTVL.

The CDR3 reads CASSTHGDTIYF. CDR3 in DNA: TGTGCCAGTAGTACCCACGGGGACACCATATATTTT. The chain couples TRBV19 to TRBJ1-3; the D is unclear. The length of the CDR3 is 12 residues. Germline V CDR1 and CDR2: LNHDA, SQIVND (reference sequence). The V gene lost 4 bases and the J gene lost 8 bases, with 9 bases spanning the gap.

This chain joins TRBV13 and TRBJ2-7; a possible D gene is TRBD1 (5 bases). The CDR3 spans 12 residues. Germline V gives CDR1 PRHDT, CDR2 FYEKMQ (reference sequence). V was pared by 5 bases and J by 7 bases, with 12 bases between. CDR3: CASSPLKGEQYF. The CDR3 DNA reads TGTGCCAGCAGCCCTCTCAAGGGGGAGCAGTACTTC.

The chain uses TRBV7-9 and TRBJ2-7; 7 nucleotides line up with TRBD1. The CDR3 length is 15 residues. Germline values: CDR1 SEHNR, CDR2 FQNEAQ (reference sequence). The trim removed 5 bases at V and 2 bases at J, leaving 9 bases unmatched. The CDR3 DNA sequence: TGTGCCAGCAGCCTCCAGGGGGATGGGACCTACGAGCAGTACTTC. Its protein product is CASSLQGDGTYEQYF.

V is TRBV5-1 and J is TRBJ1-1; TRBD1 matches at 8 bases. Germline CDR1 is SGHRS and CDR2 is YFSETQ. The CDR3 length is 15 residues. The J segment lost 3 bases and the V segment lost 4 bases, leaving 8 bases of the junction unmatched. CDR3 nucleotide sequence: TGCGCCAGCAGCCTATCGACAGGGGTGGACACTGAAGCTTTCTTT. Translated, it gives CASSLSTGVDTEAFF.

This chain uses TRBV5-1 with TRBJ1-5; tentatively, D is TRBD1 (5 bases). Germline CDR1 is SGHRS and CDR2 is YFSETQ. The CDR3 is made up of 15 amino acids. The germline V and J ends were trimmed by 1 base and 7 bases, with 15 bases remaining between them. The CDR3 is CASSLWGGEGQPQHF. CDR3 nucleotide sequence: TGCGCCAGCAGCTTGTGGGGAGGGGAGGGACAGCCCCAGCATTTT.

The gene calls are TRBV29-1 and TRBJ2-3, with 15 positions matching TRBD2. V lost 6 bases, J lost 3 bases, and 7 bases stayed unmatched. The CDR3 is 16 amino acids. Germline CDR1 and CDR2: SQVTM and ANQGSEA. The chain's CDR3 is CSVKGTSGRKTDTQYF. The CDR3 DNA reads TGCAGCGTGAAGGGGACTAGCGGGAGGAAGACAGATACGCAGTATTTT.

The chain recombines TRBV7-8 with TRBJ1-5; TRBD1 is a possible D gene (6 bases). The CDR3 has 18 residues. The ends were cut back, 2 bases at V and 2 bases at J, with 19 bases in the middle. The V gene's germline CDR1 is SGHVS and CDR2 FQNEAQ. The CDR3 region has the DNA TGTGCCAGCAGCTTAATAGTGACAGGTACCGCGGGCAATCAGCCCCAGCATTTT. It encodes CASSLIVTGTAGNQPQHF.

This rearrangement joins TRBV11-2 to TRBJ2-7; 10 bases align to TRBD2. V shed 1 base, J shed 4 bases, and the junction held 10 bases outside the gene matches. The CDR3 loop spans 17 amino acids. Germline loops: CDR1 SGHAT, CDR2 FQNNGV. The CDR3 region has the DNA TGTGCCAGCAGCTTAGGGGCCGGAAGCGGGAGGGTGTACGAGCAGTACTTC. It encodes CASSLGAGSGRVYEQYF.

The V and J genes are TRBV2 and TRBJ2-5, with D perhaps TRBD1 (6 bases). Germline V gives CDR1 SNHLY, CDR2 FYNNEI. The CDR3 is 14 amino acids. V was trimmed by 5 bases and J by 1 base, leaving 11 bases between them. The CDR3 protein is CASSRNRAQETQYF. CDR3 bases: TGTGCCAGCAGTCGAAACAGGGCCCAAGAGACCCAGTACTTC.

The chain has TRBV7-8 and TRBJ1-1; D uncertain. The V and J ends lost 5 bases and 5 bases respectively, with 9 bases between them. In germline, CDR1 is SGHVS, CDR2 FQNEAQ. CDR3 length: 12 residues. The CDR3 nucleotides are TGTGCCAGCAGCCATCAACGGACTGAAGCTTTCTTT. Translation gives CASSHQRTEAFF.

This clone was seen only once. J is TRBJ1-3 and V is TRBV9; D remains ambiguous. This CDR3 is 15 amino acids long. Germline assignment: CDR1 SGDLS and CDR2 YYNGEE. V lost 0 bases, J lost 4 bases, and 11 bases lay in between. Here the CDR3 reads CASSVGVVTGNTIYF. CDR3 nucleotide sequence: TGTGCCAGCAGCGTAGGTGTGGTGACAGGAAACACCATATATTTT.

The CDR3 nucleotides are TGTGCCTGGAGTGTGGGAGGTTGGACTGAAGCTTTCTTT. The encoded protein is CAWSVGGWTEAFF. The V and J genes are TRBV30 and TRBJ1-1; no firm D call. The germline CDR1 and CDR2 sequences are GTSNPN and SVGIG (reference sequence). The CDR3 is made up of 13 amino acids. The ends were cut back, 0 bases at V and 5 bases at J, with 10 bases in the middle.

CDR3: CASSSGLAGYGANVLTF. The CDR3 DNA follows: TGTGCCAGCAGTTCGGGACTAGCGGGTTACGGGGCCAACGTCCTGACTTTC. This chain joins TRBV28 and TRBJ2-6; 12 bases line up with TRBD2. The CDR3 runs to 17 residues. CDR1 is MDHEN and CDR2 is SYDVKM in the germline V gene. Germline trimming cut 4 bases from V and 4 bases from J; bases unmatched to any gene: 5.

About this clone: The junction departs from the called germline gene at one end, perhaps through a read error. The same CDR3 also results from other DNA sequences found in this sample. The rearrangement joins TRBV29-1 to TRBJ1-1; D gene uncertain. The CDR3 contains 13 residues. CDR1 and CDR2 from the germline V gene are SQVTM and ANQGSEA. CDR3 amino acids: CSHEVAVATEAFF. As DNA, the CDR3 is TGCAGCCACGAGGTGGCGGTGGCCACTGAAGCCTTCTTT.

This clone has just a few counts. This chain links TRBV28 with TRBJ2-7, with a possible D match to TRBD2 (7 bases). Trimming shortened V by 3 bases and J by 4 bases, and 13 bases separated the two germline ends. The CDR3 length is 14 residues. Germline CDR1 reads MDHEN; CDR2 reads SYDVKM. CDR3 nucleotides: TGTGCCAGCAGTTTTACGGGGGGCAAGTACGAGCAGTACTTC. As protein: CASSFTGGKYEQYF.

V is TRBV6-5 and J is TRBJ1-3, with D possibly being TRBD1 (5 bases). The CDR3 extends over 15 amino acids. The V and J ends lost 3 bases and 3 bases respectively, with 12 bases between them. In germline, CDR1 is MNHEY, CDR2 SVGAGI. CDR3: CASSYRQGFGNTIYF. As DNA, the CDR3 is TGTGCCAGCAGTTATAGGCAGGGTTTTGGAAACACCATATATTTT.

V usage is TRBV7-9 and J usage is TRBJ2-7, with 7 bases aligning to TRBD2. The CDR3 extends over 13 amino acids. V trimming: 10 bases; J trimming: 5 bases; junction bases outside the gene matches: 11. CDR1 SEHNR and CDR2 FQNEAQ come from the germline V gene (reference sequence). The CDR3 region has the DNA TGTGCCACAGAGGGGAGGGGTAGGGACGAGCAGTACTTC. This codes for CATEGRGRDEQYF.

The table lists this clone with a count of one. The V gene is TRBV11-2, the J gene TRBJ2-7; 8 bases align to TRBD2. V lost 3 bases to trimming and J lost 7 bases; unmatched junction nucleotides: 14. CDR1 is SGHAT, CDR2 FQNNGV, per germline. This CDR3 is built from 16 residues. The CDR3 nucleotides are TGTGCCAGCAGCTTCTACACTAGCGGAGCCCTTTGGGAGCAGTACTTC. Translation: CASSFYTSGALWEQYF.

The chain recombines TRBV5-1 with TRBJ2-7, with 9 nucleotides matching TRBD2. Trimming removed 0 bases from V and 5 bases from J; junction bases left unmatched: 6. Germline CDR1 is SGHRS and CDR2 is YFSETQ. The CDR3 covers 15 residues. The CDR3 DNA is TGCGCCAGCAGCTTGGCTCCTAGCGGGATTAACGAGCAGTACTTC. Protein: CASSLAPSGINEQYF.